The 23 T cell receptor beta chains listed next were all sequenced from one sample in a study of shared clonotypes between healthy human individuals. TCRdb's table, derived via immunoSEQ multiplex PCR, lists solely in-frame clones and lacks some. In the table there are 730,000 or so clones, about three quarters of which are singletons. Sequencing input: memory CD4+ T cells sorted from blood. The subset here: CD45RA-negative fraction. The receptors come from a woman aged 25-40 years in good health.

The chain carries TRBV28 and TRBJ2-2; D unclear. The CDR3 spans 14 residues. Looked up from germline, CDR1 is MDHEN and CDR2 is SYDVKM. V lost 8 bases and J lost 5, with 15 bases in between. The CDR3 DNA sequence: TGTGCCAGCGGAACGTCAGGATTGACCGGGGAGCTGTTTTTT. Protein product: CASGTSGLTGELFF.

This chain links TRBV9 with TRBJ2-7, with 7 bases that match TRBD2. CDR1 is SGDLS and CDR2 is YYNGEE in the germline V gene. V lost 2 bases and J lost 4; bases outside the gene matches: 12. The length of the CDR3 is 16 residues. This CDR3 reads CASSVFPAGERYEQYF. In DNA, the CDR3 is TGTGCCAGCAGCGTTTTTCCGGCGGGGGAAAGGTACGAGCAGTACTTC. Full variable domain (remainder filled in from reference TRBV9 and TRBJ2-7): DSGVTQTPKHLITATGQRVTLRCSPRSGDLSVYWYQQSLDQGLQFLIQYYNGEERAKGNILERFSAQQFPDLHSELNLSSLELGDSALYFCASSVFPAGERYEQYFGPGTRLTVT.

The CDR3 DNA is TGCAGTGCTAAACCCGGTCGGGAGCAGTTCTTC. This gives the protein CSAKPGREQFF. The chain couples TRBV20-1 to TRBJ2-1; unclear D gene. Germline CDR1 is DFQATT and CDR2 is SNEGSKA (reference sequence). This CDR3 spans 11 amino acids. Deletions cut 4 bases from V and 10 bases from J, with 11 bases between.

The DNA for the CDR3 is TGTGCCAGCAGCTATCCACAGTGGGCCAACGTCCTGACTTTC. This translates into CASSYPQWANVLTF. V and J are TRBV7-9 and TRBJ2-6; D is ambiguous. This CDR3 spans 14 amino acids. Germline lookup yields CDR1 SEHNR and CDR2 FQNEAQ (reference sequence). Trimming removed 4 bases at V and 5 bases at J, with 9 bases between.

This sequence joins TRBV10-3 and TRBJ1-2; tentative D call: TRBD1 (6 bases). V dropped 7 bases and J dropped 3 bases, with 18 bases sitting between them. CDR3 length: 15 amino acids. Germline lookup yields CDR1 ENHRY and CDR2 SYGVKD. CDR3 in amino acids: CAINERGARDYGYTF. The CDR3, as DNA: TGTGCCATCAACGAGAGGGGGGCCAGGGACTATGGCTACACCTTC.

The chain carries TRBV11-1 and TRBJ1-1; TRBD1 agrees at 7 bases. The CDR3 length is 13 residues. CDR1 is SGHAT, CDR2 FQDESV, per germline (reference sequence). Germline trimming cut 5 bases from V and 6 bases from J; bases unmatched to any gene: 6. CDR3: CASSPGGKAEAFF. CDR3 nucleotide sequence: TGTGCCAGCAGCCCAGGGGGTAAGGCTGAAGCTTTCTTT.

V and J are TRBV5-1 and TRBJ2-1; 9 bases map to TRBD2. Germline trimming cut 1 base from V and 0 bases from J; bases unmatched to any gene: 8. Germline V gives CDR1 SGHRS, CDR2 YFSETQ. This CDR3 spans 18 amino acids. CDR3 sequence reads: CASSLRAVAGASYNEQFF. Here the CDR3 DNA reads TGCGCCAGCAGCTTGAGGGCCGTAGCGGGAGCCTCCTACAATGAGCAGTTCTTC.

This clone occurred a few times. The chain is built from TRBV2 and TRBJ2-2; 8 bases line up with TRBD2. CDR3 length: 16 residues. The V and J ends lost 6 bases and 1 base, in that order; junction bases with no gene match: 7. Looked up from germline, CDR1 is SNHLY and CDR2 is FYNNEI. The CDR3, as DNA: TGTGCCAGCAGACAACGGGAGGGGCGGAACACCGGGGAGCTGTTTTTT. Residues: CASRQREGRNTGELFF.

This rearrangement joins TRBV10-2 to TRBJ1-4, with D unresolved. The CDR3 is 13 amino acids. The germline V gene encodes CDR1 WSHSY and CDR2 SAAADI. Trimming stripped 7 bases from V and 8 bases from J, with 14 bases between. This CDR3 is CASKRQPMEKLFF. The CDR3 coding sequence is TGCGCCAGCAAGAGGCAACCAATGGAAAAACTGTTTTTT.

The genes are TRBV19 and TRBJ1-5; TRBD1 might be the D (5 bases). The CDR3 is 15 residues long. Germline V CDR1 and CDR2: LNHDA, SQIVND (reference sequence). Trimming left V 6 bases short and J 5 bases short, with 17 bases between. Here the CDR3 reads CASSLRRGLDQPQHF. CDR3 bases: TGTGCCAGTAGCCTCAGGAGGGGACTGGATCAGCCCCAGCATTTT.

This clone turned up a few times. The sample holds other DNA sequences that translate to the same CDR3. V and J are TRBV27 and TRBJ2-7, with D perhaps TRBD2 (6 bases). CDR1 MNHEY and CDR2 SMNVEV come from the germline V gene (reference sequence). V was shortened by 6 bases and J by 4 bases, with 16 bases between the two germline ends. The CDR3 contains 14 residues. CDR3 region: CASRAGTASYEQYF. The CDR3 DNA reads as TGTGCCAGCAGAGCCGGGACTGCCAGTTACGAGCAGTACTTC.

The gene calls are TRBV28 and TRBJ2-7; D not resolved. CDR3 length: 12 residues. V was shortened by 5 bases and J by 0 bases, with 5 bases between the two germline ends. Per germline, CDR1 MDHEN and CDR2 SYDVKM. CDR3 sequence: CASSGNSYEQYF. In DNA, the CDR3 is TGTGCCAGCAGTGGCAACTCCTACGAGCAGTACTTC.

This clone was detected once. This chain links TRBV6-5 with TRBJ1-1, with TRBD1 as a possible D gene (6 bases). The germline V and J ends were trimmed by 6 bases and 1 base, with 12 bases remaining between them. Germline CDR1 reads MNHEY; CDR2 reads SVGAGI. The CDR3 is 14 residues long. The chain's CDR3 is CASSREDRNTEAFF. The CDR3 DNA is TGTGCCAGCAGCCGAGAGGACAGGAACACTGAAGCTTTCTTT.

The V call is TRBV6-1, the J call TRBJ2-4, with 8 nucleotides matching TRBD1. The length of the CDR3 is 15 residues. V lost 0 bases and J lost 3; bases outside the gene matches: 1. The germline gives CDR1 MNHNS, CDR2 SASEGT. CDR3 sequence reads: CASSEAQGGKNIQYF. The CDR3 region has the DNA TGTGCCAGCAGTGAAGCACAGGGGGGCAAAAACATTCAGTACTTC.

The chain links TRBV2 to TRBJ2-1, with 7 bases matching TRBD2. CDR1 SNHLY and CDR2 FYNNEI come from the germline V gene. CDR3 length equals 14 residues. V was clipped by 4 bases and J by 3 bases; unmatched bases: 3. CDR3 protein: CASSGRTSYNEQFF. DNA of the CDR3: TGTGCCAGCAGTGGCCGGACTAGCTACAATGAGCAGTTCTTC.

A remark on this clone: The junction does not match germline at one end; this may be a read error. The chain combines TRBV5-1 with TRBJ2-7, with D perhaps matching TRBD2 (5 bases). This CDR3 comprises 15 residues. Germline CDR1 SGHRS, CDR2 YFSETQ. CDR3: CASRLGFEGRYEQYF. The CDR3 DNA reads TGCGCCAGCAGATTGGGGTTCGAGGGTAGATACGAGCAGTACTTC. The full variable domain, completed using reference TRBV5-1 and TRBJ2-7, is KAGVTQTPRYLIKTRGQQVTLSCSPISGHRSVSWYQQTPGQGLQFLFEYFSETQRNKGNFPGRFSGRQFSNSRSEMNVSTLELGDSALYLCASRLGFEGRYEQYFGPGTRLTVT.

This clone was counted a few times. The chain combines TRBV5-1 with TRBJ2-2; D is perhaps TRBD1 (5 bases). With 0 bases removed from V and 6 bases from J, the gap between germline ends came to 12 bases. Per germline, CDR1 SGHRS and CDR2 YFSETQ. The CDR3 covers 15 residues. The chain's CDR3 is CASSLEGPGPGELFF. CDR3 nucleotide sequence: TGCGCCAGCAGCTTGGAGGGGCCCGGACCCGGGGAGCTGTTTTTT.

The rearrangement links TRBV18 to TRBJ2-2, with D possibly being TRBD1 or TRBD2 (5 bases each). Trimming took off 1 base at V and 6 bases at J, with 18 bases between the two ends. Germline loops: CDR1 KGHSH, CDR2 LQKENI. This CDR3 region has 17 residues. Written as DNA, the CDR3 is TGTGCCAGCTCACCACAGAGGGCAGGGAAACAGTCCGGGGAGCTGTTTTTT. Protein sequence: CASSPQRAGKQSGELFF.

The chain combines TRBV7-8 with TRBJ2-7; D gene ambiguous. CDR1 and CDR2 from the germline V gene are SGHVS and FQNEAQ. The CDR3 sequence is 17 residues long. The V end lost 2 bases, the J end lost 4 bases, and 21 bases lay between the germline ends. CDR3 sequence: CASSLSSGRQRPYEQYF. CDR3 nucleotides: TGTGCCAGCAGCTTAAGTTCCGGTCGGCAGAGACCTTACGAGCAGTACTTC.

The chain carries TRBV19 and TRBJ2-7; 8 nucleotides agree with TRBD2. The J segment lost 5 bases and the V segment lost 5 bases, leaving 5 bases of the junction unmatched. The CDR3 runs 13 residues. The germline gives CDR1 LNHDA, CDR2 SQIVND (reference sequence). The CDR3 DNA reads TGTGCCAGTAGTGGGAGCGGGAGCCACGAGCAGTACTTC. This translates into CASSGSGSHEQYF.

The rearrangement joins TRBV29-1 to TRBJ2-1; possibly TRBD1 or TRBD2 for D (5 bases each). There are 15 residues in the CDR3. V was cut by 7 bases and J by 4 bases, with 20 bases left in between. From germline, CDR1 is SQVTM and CDR2 ANQGSEA. CDR3 coding DNA: TGCAGCGCTAGGGGACCAACCTCGGGGTACAATGAGCAGTTCTTC. Translated: CSARGPTSGYNEQFF.

This clone was seen many times. The rearrangement links TRBV18 to TRBJ2-7, with unresolved D. V lost 3 bases and J lost 6, with 15 bases in between. CDR3 size: 14 residues. Germline V gene data show CDR1 as KGHSH and CDR2 as LQKENI. CDR3 DNA: TGTGCCAGCTCACCTACGCCCGGGTTGTCCGAGCAGTACTTC. Its protein is CASSPTPGLSEQYF.

The genes are TRBV19 and TRBJ1-4; D might be TRBD1 (6 bases). Germline loops: CDR1 LNHDA, CDR2 SQIVND (reference sequence). The CDR3 contains 15 residues. V dropped 4 bases and J dropped 8 bases, with 17 bases sitting between them. The CDR3 reads CASSTTPGHQEKLFF. The CDR3 DNA reads as TGTGCCAGTAGTACAACGCCGGGACATCAAGAAAAACTGTTTTTT.